This entry is about one TCR beta chain. PCR primers comprised 60 Vbeta and 13 Jbeta primers. The data were produced by immunoSEQ multiplex PCR, yet TCRdb's version contains in-frame clones alone and is incomplete. The data contain some 110,000 clones, around 69% of them singletons. The data were obtained in a study of cytomegalovirus exposure and HLA in healthy donors. The V end was cut by 9 bases, the J end by 2 bases, with 20 bases between. CDR1 and CDR2 from the germline V gene are LNHDA and SQIVND (reference sequence). This CDR3 is built from 16 residues. The sequenced material came from PBMCs. This TCR derives from a man in his forties or fifties in good health and CMV-seropositive. The chain employs TRBV19 and TRBJ2-1; TRBD1 might be the D (5 bases). The CDR3 DNA sequence: TGTGCCAGCTCTCAAAGTTCCAGGGCCCCCTACAATGAGCAGTTCTTC. This sequence encodes CASSQSSRAPYNEQFF.